A selection of T cell receptor beta chains follows, all from one sample in a study of T cell responses to AZD1222 COVID-19 vaccine. Repertoires were generated with immunoSEQ multiplex PCR, while TCRdb's copy carries only in-frame clones and drops some. The data show roughly 130,000 clones, about 90% seen once. Specimen: peripheral blood, collected 28 days after the second dose of the MenACWY control vaccine. The receptors were sampled from an adult who received the MenACWY meningococcal vaccine as a control. The CDR3 runs from the conserved cysteine through the conserved F or W. Clone size is stated in some rows and not others, as once, few, many or a class when expanded.

CDR3	size	V	J
CAMASGSYEQYF	.	TRBV10-3	TRBJ2-7
CSVATGGRTGELFF	.	TRBV29-1	TRBJ2-2
CASSLSLGASEGGARDTQYF	.	TRBV7-3	TRBJ2-3
CASSVGGGNQPQHF	.	TRBV9	TRBJ1-5
CASQGREGTYEQYF	.	TRBV19	TRBJ2-7
CASSYGSGSEQFF	.	TRBV6-5	TRBJ2-1
CASSTPGQGRETQYF	.	TRBV7-2	TRBJ2-5
CASSTYEQYF	.	TRBV28	TRBJ2-7
CASSSLAGGNNEQFF	.	TRBV28	TRBJ2-1
CASSQDTGGGYTF	.	TRBV4-1	TRBJ1-2
CASSSKTSRHNEQFF	.	TRBV5-6	TRBJ2-1
CASSLSLTRPLLGYTF	once	TRBV14	TRBJ1-2
CASSSDRENAGELFF	.	TRBV6-5	TRBJ2-2
CASSEGRTSDPPRETQYF	once	TRBV9	TRBJ2-5
CASSTGGSGANVLTF	.	TRBV6-2/TRBV6-3	TRBJ2-6
CASSLERDQPQHF	.	TRBV5-4	TRBJ1-5
CASSPDVGTDTQYF	once	TRBV28	TRBJ2-3
CASSSGGSGANVLTF	.	TRBV27	TRBJ2-6
CASSLDRGSSPLHF	.	TRBV5-5	TRBJ1-6
CASSLGQTLDTQYF	.	TRBV13	TRBJ2-3
CASSYDSGQMNTEAFF	.	TRBV6-5	TRBJ1-1
CASSQDSAGSGNTIYF	.	TRBV4-1	TRBJ1-3
CASSLAGLRGEQYF	.	TRBV5-4	TRBJ2-7
CASSVGGENSPLHF	.	TRBV9	TRBJ1-6
CASYLQGKTSGNTIYF	.	TRBV2	TRBJ1-3
CATSDLWAGTYEQYF	.	TRBV24-1	TRBJ2-7
CASSRTPNYGYTF	few	TRBV7-9	TRBJ1-2
CASSLRANTDTQYF	.	TRBV7-3	TRBJ2-3
CASSSYHTQSDGYTF	.	TRBV5-1	TRBJ1-2